Given below is one T cell receptor beta chain in context. Its antigen is currently not known. No much larger clone exists at a distance of one base, and base qualities are not known. This sample is part of a study of PD-1 blockade in classical Hodgkin lymphoma (TCRdb year 2020). Describing the broader study: The study used TCR beta sequencing and CyTOF to define a peripheral blood immune signature of response to PD-1 blockade in classical Hodgkin lymphoma.

Genomic DNA was extracted with the Qiagen DNeasy kit from unsorted PBMCs and from negatively selected CD4+ and CD8+ fractions. Amplification of TCR beta CDR3 regions was done by immunoSEQ multiplex PCR with primers that anneal to V and J segments. Amplification bias was minimized using a synthetic immune receptor repertoire, and residual bias was removed computationally after sequencing. In the original analysis: Custom Python scripts were used to quantify repertoire diversity as the Shannon entropy index. Unsorted, CD4+ and CD8+ repertoires were examined separately, except in combined analyses, for which CD4+ and CD8+ sequences were merged in silico. The immuneACCESS repertoire file appears here via TCRdb, limited to in-frame rearrangements. These files lack a portion of the clones; in checked studies, under half of the deficit traces to unresolved V genes, and the cause of the others is not known. That table gives V, J and clone size, and the DNA gave D and trimming. The sample has almost 9,500 clones on record, about nine tenths of them singletons. The ten largest clones take up about 8.1% of the sample.

What the authors observed across the whole study: Baseline TCR diversity was reported to be lower in newly diagnosed patients than in healthy donors and to be lower still in relapsed/refractory patients. The study was restricted to a single clinical trial cohort, and the causes of repertoire differences, possibly disease activity or prior therapy, were left undefined.

What this sample's time point label stands for: newly diagnosed, previously untreated cHL patient sample. A Miltenyi CD8+ T cell isolation kit was used for magnetic negative selection to purify CD8+ T cells from thawed PBMCs. To serve as a comparison group for the relapsed/refractory trial patients, PBMCs were sequenced from patients with newly diagnosed, previously untreated classical Hodgkin lymphoma. Peripheral blood was collected in 8 mL Vacutainer Cell Preparation Tubes, from which PBMCs were isolated by centrifugation and then cryopreserved. Purified CD4+ and CD8+ fractions were prepared only for cases with an additional available PBMC sample. Magnetically labelled cells were depleted on LS columns in a quadroMACS separator, and the flow-through was collected as the purified fraction. This sequence was found in a human donor with classical Hodgkin lymphoma. Sequencing was carried out using CD8+ T cells from blood.

Here the CDR3 is given as CASSWTQGPYNEQFF. Read as DNA, the sequence is TGCGCCAGCAGCTGGACCCAGGGACCTTACAATGAGCAGTTCTTC. The receptor chain draws on TRBV4-1 and TRBJ2-1; the D gene is perhaps TRBD1 or TRBD2, each of them matching over 5 bases. V gives up 5 bases and J gives up 4 bases, and the segment between their germline ends measures 15 bases. Looking up the germline V gene yields CDR1 MGHRA and CDR2 YSYEKL. Taken from cysteine to phenylalanine, the CDR3 has 15 residues. Only the CDR3 DNA is retained, 45 bases long and in frame from the first base.